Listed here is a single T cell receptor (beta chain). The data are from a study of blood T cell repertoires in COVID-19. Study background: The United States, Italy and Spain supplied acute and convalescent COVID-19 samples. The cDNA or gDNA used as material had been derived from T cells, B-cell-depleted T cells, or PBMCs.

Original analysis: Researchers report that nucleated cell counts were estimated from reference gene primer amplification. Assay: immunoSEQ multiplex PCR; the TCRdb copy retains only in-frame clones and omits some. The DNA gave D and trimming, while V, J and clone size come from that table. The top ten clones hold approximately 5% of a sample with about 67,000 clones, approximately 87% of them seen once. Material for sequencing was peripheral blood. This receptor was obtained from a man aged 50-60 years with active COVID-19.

The CDR3 loop reads CASSEGQLNTEAFF. For the CDR3, the DNA is TGTGCCAGCAGCGAGGGACAGCTGAACACTGAAGCTTTCTTT. V is TRBV7-9 and J is TRBJ1-1; 7 nucleotides agree with TRBD1. Germline CDR1 is SEHNR and CDR2 is FQNEAQ (reference sequence). Germline trimming cut 5 bases from V and 0 bases from J; bases unmatched to any gene: 3. The CDR3 is 14 amino acids. The full variable domain, completed using reference TRBV7-9 and TRBJ1-1, is DTGVSQNPRHKITKRGQNVTFRCDPISEHNRLYWYRQTLGQGPEFLTYFQNEAQLEKSRLLSDRFSAERPKGSFSTLEIQRTEQGDSAMYLCASSEGQLNTEAFFGQGTRLTVV.